The present T cell receptor (beta chain) was sequenced within a study of T-cell reconstitution after alpha-beta-depleted transplantation in children. Study-wide results and limits: Expanded graft clones, several hundred of them, were reportedly the source of alpha-beta T cells about two months after transplant. One year post-transplant, T-cell counts and diversity were largely derived from T cells produced anew. In some patients, recipient T cells and intrathymic progenitors surviving conditioning explained high day-60 diversity.

Library preparation (for TCRbeta) was performed with unique molecular identifiers. One entry per CDR3 protein, called by TCRdb with MiXCR from the PCR reads. This table holds fewer than 400,000 distinct CDR3 sequences, roughly 21% found once. This clonotype was picked up a small number of times. The antigen is unknown. Sequencing was performed on PBMCs, mostly from graft donor cells, taken 180 days after TCRalphabeta/CD19-depleted stem cell transplant. The source is a male patient aged 10 to 17 who had a stem cell transplant for acute lymphoblastic leukemia, so the T cells may come from the graft donor.

The CDR3 DNA reads TGCAGTGCCCCCCTCTACAGGGGCCATGGACGCACTGAAGCTTTCTTT. Amino acids: CSAPLYRGHGRTEAFF. The chain joins TRBV20-1 to TRBJ1-1; 7 positions match TRBD1. The CDR3 consists of 16 residues. V was pared by 6 bases and J by 4 bases, with 17 bases of the junction left unmatched. Germline CDR1 is DFQATT and CDR2 is SNEGSKA (reference sequence).